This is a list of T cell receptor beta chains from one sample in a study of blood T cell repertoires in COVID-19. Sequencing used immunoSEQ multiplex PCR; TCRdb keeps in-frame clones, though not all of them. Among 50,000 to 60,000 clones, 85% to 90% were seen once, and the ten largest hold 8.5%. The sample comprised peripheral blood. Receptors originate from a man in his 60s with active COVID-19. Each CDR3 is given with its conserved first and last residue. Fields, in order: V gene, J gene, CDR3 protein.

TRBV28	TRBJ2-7	CASSLPGIGSYEQYF
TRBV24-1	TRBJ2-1	CATSDAGTSDFTEQFF
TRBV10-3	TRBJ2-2	CAIRGLAGEGNTGELFF
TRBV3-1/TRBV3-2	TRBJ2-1	CASSQADYNEQFF
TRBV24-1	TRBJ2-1	CATSGRIGNEQFF
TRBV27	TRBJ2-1	CASSLFFFGRAHEQFF
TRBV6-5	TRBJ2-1	CASRGGLADNEQFF
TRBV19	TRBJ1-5	CASSIADSSNQPQHF
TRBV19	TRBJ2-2	CASSMGAGVYTGELFF
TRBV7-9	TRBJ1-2	CASTPGGAGGYTF
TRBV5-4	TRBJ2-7	CASSLERGTYEQYF
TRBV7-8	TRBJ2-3	CASSGLAGGPLNRDTQYF
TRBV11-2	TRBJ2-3	CASSLEIGRGRADTQYF
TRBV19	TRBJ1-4	CASSMAQGWEKLFF
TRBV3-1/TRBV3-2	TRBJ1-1	CASSRQDTEAFF
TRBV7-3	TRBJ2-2	CASSLDFLTGELFF
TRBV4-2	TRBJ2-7	CASSQDIEGAEQYF
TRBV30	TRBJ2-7	CACDQGAYEQYF
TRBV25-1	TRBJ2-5	CASSEYKGMGETQYF
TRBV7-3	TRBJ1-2	CASSLDRGDYGYTF
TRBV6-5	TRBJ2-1	CASMVVAGGEQFF
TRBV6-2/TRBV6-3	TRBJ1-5	CASSYVGFSNQPQHF
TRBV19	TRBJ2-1	CASSLAGRTYNEQFF
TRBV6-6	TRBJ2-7	CASTGQGYEQYF
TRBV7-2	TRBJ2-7	CASSLGRSSYEQYF
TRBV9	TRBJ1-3	CASSQLTGQGARGNTIYF
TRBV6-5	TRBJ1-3	CASSYRVSSGNTIYF